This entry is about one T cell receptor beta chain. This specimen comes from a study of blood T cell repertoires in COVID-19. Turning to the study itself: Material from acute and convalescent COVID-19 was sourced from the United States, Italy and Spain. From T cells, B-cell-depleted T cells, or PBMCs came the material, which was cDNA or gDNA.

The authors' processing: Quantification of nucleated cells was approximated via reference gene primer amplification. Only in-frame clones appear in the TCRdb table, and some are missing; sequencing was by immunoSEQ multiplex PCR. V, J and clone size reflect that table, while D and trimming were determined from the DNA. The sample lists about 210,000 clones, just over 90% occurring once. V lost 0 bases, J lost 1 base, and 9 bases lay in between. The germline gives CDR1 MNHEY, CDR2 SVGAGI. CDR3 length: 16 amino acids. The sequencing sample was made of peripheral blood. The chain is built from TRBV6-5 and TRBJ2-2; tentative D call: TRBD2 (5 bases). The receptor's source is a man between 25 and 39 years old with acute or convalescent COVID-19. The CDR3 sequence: CASSYSGARNTGELFF. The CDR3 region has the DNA TGTGCCAGCAGTTACTCGGGAGCGCGGAACACCGGGGAGCTGTTTTTT.